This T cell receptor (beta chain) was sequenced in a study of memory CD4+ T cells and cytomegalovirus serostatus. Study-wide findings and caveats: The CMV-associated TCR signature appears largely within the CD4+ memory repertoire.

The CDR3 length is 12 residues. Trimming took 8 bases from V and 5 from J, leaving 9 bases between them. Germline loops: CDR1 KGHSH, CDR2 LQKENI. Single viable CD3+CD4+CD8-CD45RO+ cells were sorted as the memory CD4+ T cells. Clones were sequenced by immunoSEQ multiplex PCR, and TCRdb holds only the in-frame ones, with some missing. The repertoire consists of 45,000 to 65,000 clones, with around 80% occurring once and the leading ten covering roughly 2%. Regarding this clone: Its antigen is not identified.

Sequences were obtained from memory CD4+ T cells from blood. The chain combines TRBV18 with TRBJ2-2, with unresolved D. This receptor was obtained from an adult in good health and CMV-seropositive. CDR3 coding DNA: TGTGCCAGCCCTGCGTGGACCGGGGAGCTGTTTTTT. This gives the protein CASPAWTGELFF.